A selection of T cell receptor beta chains follows, all from one sample in a study of blood T cell repertoires in COVID-19. The repertoire was sequenced with immunoSEQ multiplex PCR; TCRdb's copy has only in-frame clones and lacks some. Of over 150,000 clones listed, 84% are singletons. The sample was peripheral blood. These receptors were taken from a woman at least 80 years old with COVID-19, enrolled during active disease. Each CDR3 is given with its conserved first and last residue.

v_gene	j_gene	CDR3aa
TRBV29-1	TRBJ2-5	CSETDSTRETQYF
TRBV4-3	TRBJ2-3	CASSREHLAGEADTQYF
TRBV12-3/TRBV12-4	TRBJ2-7	CASSLLAGEQYF
TRBV20-1	TRBJ2-5	CSASGTTLETQYF
TRBV28	TRBJ1-2	CASSSLGDRGSFDGYTF
TRBV20-1	TRBJ1-1	CSASYRDAEAFF
TRBV3-1/TRBV3-2	TRBJ2-7	CASKRAESYEQYF
TRBV10-1	TRBJ2-7	CASSVDRGYEQYF
TRBV5-5	TRBJ2-6	CASSLLLSGANVLTF
TRBV2	TRBJ2-5	CASTRTGGGETQYF
TRBV25-1	TRBJ1-6	CASIGQYNSPLHF
TRBV27	TRBJ1-6	CASSSDRGSYNSPLHF
TRBV5-1	TRBJ2-1	CASSVAQGPYNEQFF
TRBV3-1/TRBV3-2	TRBJ1-2	CASTLDREVYGYTF
TRBV3-1/TRBV3-2	TRBJ1-5	CASSQLQGRNQPQHF
TRBV18	TRBJ1-2	CASSPPTADGYTF
TRBV2	TRBJ2-7	CASSRQGEQYF
TRBV10-3	TRBJ2-3	CAISGLAATDTQYF
TRBV18	TRBJ1-5	CASSPQEGGGQPQHF
TRBV6-2/TRBV6-3	TRBJ2-1	CASSTPRPGNNEQFF
TRBV30	TRBJ1-5	CAWSVTGLRQPQHF
TRBV7-2	TRBJ2-5	CASSLVAGGTQETQYF
TRBV21-1	TRBJ1-2	CASSKPKMLNYGYTF
TRBV27	TRBJ2-5	CASSRRWASGQETQYF